This entry lists 13 T cell receptor beta chains sequenced from one sample in a study of shared clonotypes between healthy human individuals. Data came from immunoSEQ multiplex PCR; TCRdb stores just in-frame clones and leaves some out. The sample yields 2 million to 2.5 million clones, 90% to 96% seen once. The sequenced sample was naive CD4+ T cells sorted from blood. Stated subset: CD45RA+ positively selected. These receptors were obtained from a man between 18 and 29 years old in good health.

This chain links TRBV7-9 with TRBJ1-2; no reliable D call. Germline V gene lookup returns CDR1 SEHNR and CDR2 FQNEAQ (reference sequence). V gave up 2 bases and J gave up 7 bases, with 2 bases separating them. The CDR3 contains 10 residues. CDR3 residues: CASSLRGYTF. The DNA of the CDR3 is TGTGCCAGCAGCTTACGTGGCTACACCTTC.

This sequence joins TRBV7-9 and TRBJ2-1; 15 nucleotides align to TRBD2. The CDR3 has 19 amino acids. Germline CDR1 and CDR2: SEHNR and FQNEAQ (reference sequence). The V segment lost 5 bases and the J segment 5 bases; nucleotides outside the gene matches: 13. The CDR3 bases are TGTGCCAGCAGCACTTGGACTAGCGGGAGGGCTCGATTCGACAATGAGCAGTTCTTC. It encodes CASSTWTSGRARFDNEQFF.

The V and J genes are TRBV7-2 and TRBJ1-6; D is unclear. From germline, CDR1 is SGHTA and CDR2 FQGNSA. Trimming took off 1 base at V and 10 bases at J, with 5 bases between the two ends. The CDR3 is 12 residues long. CDR3 in amino acids: CASSLGTSPLHF. CDR3 nucleotide sequence: TGTGCCAGCAGCTTAGGAACATCACCCCTCCACTTT.

This clone came up once. The CDR3 region has the DNA TGCGCCAGCAGCTTAAGGGGGCACGGGAATGAGCAGTTCTTC. This codes for CASSLRGHGNEQFF. The J gene is TRBJ2-1, the V gene TRBV5-1; 7 bases map to TRBD1. V was clipped by 2 bases and J by 7 bases; unmatched bases: 6. Germline CDR1 SGHRS, CDR2 YFSETQ. The length of the CDR3 is 14 residues. The whole variable domain, filled in from reference TRBV5-1 and TRBJ2-1, reads KAGVTQTPRYLIKTRGQQVTLSCSPISGHRSVSWYQQTPGQGLQFLFEYFSETQRNKGNFPGRFSGRQFSNSRSEMNVSTLELGDSALYLCASSLRGHGNEQFFGPGTRLTVL.

The rearrangement joins TRBV7-2 to TRBJ1-2; D is uncertain. This CDR3 has 13 residues. V lost 3 bases and J 2 bases, leaving 7 bases between the germline ends. The germline CDR1 and CDR2 sequences are SGHTA and FQGNSA. CDR3 DNA sequence: TGTGCCAGCAGCTTCGGATCCAACTATGGCTACACCTTC. This encodes CASSFGSNYGYTF.

The genes are TRBV2 and TRBJ1-1; TRBD1 matches at 8 bases. The junction had 7 bases not matched to a gene; V was cut back by 10 bases and J by 0 bases. The CDR3 is made up of 14 amino acids. Germline-derived CDR1 and CDR2 are SNHLY and FYNNEI. The CDR3 protein is CAKDSGGMNTEAFF. CDR3 in DNA: TGTGCCAAAGATTCAGGGGGCATGAACACTGAAGCTTTCTTT.

V gene TRBV6-1 combines with J gene TRBJ2-1, with 9 bases that match TRBD2. The CDR3 consists of 15 residues. CDR1 MNHNS and CDR2 SASEGT come from the germline V gene. CDR3 coding DNA: TGTGCTGCTTCCCTAGCGGGGAATAAGAACAATGAGCAGTTCTTC. This translates into CAASLAGNKNNEQFF.

V is TRBV5-1 and J is TRBJ2-1; D call uncertain. This CDR3 is 12 amino acids long. Germline V gene sequence: CDR1 SGHRS, CDR2 YFSETQ. Trimming took off 0 bases at V and 16 bases at J, with 14 bases between the two ends. CDR3 loop: CASSLGSGLGFF. Written as DNA, the CDR3 is TGCGCCAGCAGCTTGGGTAGTGGGCTAGGATTCTTC.

The V call is TRBV7-8, the J call TRBJ2-1; no reliable D call. This CDR3 comprises 13 residues. Germline-derived CDR1 and CDR2 are SGHVS and FQNEAQ. The germline V and J ends were trimmed by 1 base and 6 bases, with 7 bases remaining between them. The CDR3 spells CASSLVSVNEQFF. CDR3 DNA: TGTGCCAGCAGCTTAGTCAGCGTCAATGAGCAGTTCTTC.

Of note for this clone: Other nucleotide sequences in the sample specify the same CDR3. V is TRBV11-2 and J is TRBJ2-2; D is undetermined. The germline V gene encodes CDR1 SGHAT and CDR2 FQNNGV. The CDR3 runs 14 residues. With 0 bases removed from V and 3 bases from J, the gap between germline ends came to 5 bases. This CDR3 is CASSLELYTGELFF. The CDR3 DNA follows: TGTGCCAGCAGCTTAGAATTATACACCGGGGAGCTGTTTTTT. The variable domain in full, with the rest retrieved from reference TRBV11-2 and TRBJ2-2, is EAGVAQSPRYKIIEKRQSVAFWCNPISGHATLYWYQQILGQGPKLLIQFQNNGVVDDSQLPKDRFSAERLKGVDSTLKIQPAKLEDSAVYLCASSLELYTGELFFGEGSRLTVL.

This clone came up once. J is TRBJ1-2 and V is TRBV10-2, with 10 bases that match TRBD1. V gave up 0 bases and J gave up 6 bases; unmatched junction bases: 1. CDR3 length equals 14 residues. CDR1 is WSHSY and CDR2 is SAAADI in the germline V gene. CDR3 nucleotide sequence: TGCGCCAGCAGTGAGTCGGGACAGGGGCATGGCTACACCTTC. Translating gives CASSESGQGHGYTF.

The chain uses TRBV15 and TRBJ1-1; 7 nucleotides agree with TRBD1. The CDR3 has 12 amino acids. The ends lost 11 bases at V and 3 bases at J; junction bases unmatched: 6. CDR1 is LNHNV, CDR2 YYDKDF, per germline (reference sequence). The CDR3 region has the DNA TGTGCCGCCGCCACAGGGGACACTGAAGCTTTCTTT. It yields the protein CAAATGDTEAFF.

This chain uses TRBV7-6 with TRBJ1-5; TRBD1 agrees at 8 bases. J lost 3 bases, V lost 1 base, and 8 bases had no gene match. Germline CDR1 is SGHVS and CDR2 is FNYEAQ. CDR3 size: 17 residues. Written as DNA, the CDR3 is TGTGCCAGCAGCTTAGGACCTGGACAGGGAGACAATCAGCCCCAGCATTTT. Translation gives CASSLGPGQGDNQPQHF.